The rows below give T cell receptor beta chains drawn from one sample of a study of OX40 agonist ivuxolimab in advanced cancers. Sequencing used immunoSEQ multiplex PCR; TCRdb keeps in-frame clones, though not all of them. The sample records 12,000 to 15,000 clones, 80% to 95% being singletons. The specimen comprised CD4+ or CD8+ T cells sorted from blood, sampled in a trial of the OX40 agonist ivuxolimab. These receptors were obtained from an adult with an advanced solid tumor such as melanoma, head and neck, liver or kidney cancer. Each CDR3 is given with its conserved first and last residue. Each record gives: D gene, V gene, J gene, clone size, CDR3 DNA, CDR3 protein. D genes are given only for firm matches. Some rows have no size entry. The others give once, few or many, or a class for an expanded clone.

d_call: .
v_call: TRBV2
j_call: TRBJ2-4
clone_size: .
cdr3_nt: TGTGCCAGCAGTGATTTGGTCAGGGGTTGGGACATTCAGTACTTC
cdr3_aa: CASSDLVRGWDIQYF

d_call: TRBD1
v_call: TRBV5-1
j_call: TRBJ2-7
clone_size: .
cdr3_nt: TGCGCCAGCAGCTTGGAGTCAGGGGGCTACGAGCAGTACTTC
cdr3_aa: CASSLESGGYEQYF

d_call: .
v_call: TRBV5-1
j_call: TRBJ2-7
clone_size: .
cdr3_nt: TGCGCCAGCAGCTTGGGCCACGAGCAGTACTTC
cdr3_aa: CASSLGHEQYF

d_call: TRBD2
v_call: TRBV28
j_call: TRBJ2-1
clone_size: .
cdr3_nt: TGTGCCAGCAGACGGACTAGCGGTTCAGGTAATGAGCAGTTCTTC
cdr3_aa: CASRRTSGSGNEQFF

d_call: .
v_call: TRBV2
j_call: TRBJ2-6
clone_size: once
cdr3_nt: TGTGCCAGCAGTTTCCTACGGACGGACTCTGGGGCCAACGTCCTGACTTTC
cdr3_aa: CASSFLRTDSGANVLTF

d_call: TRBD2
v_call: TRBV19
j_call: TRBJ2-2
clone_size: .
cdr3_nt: TGTGCCAGTAGTATGAGACTAGCGGCAAACACCGGGGAGCTGTTTTTT
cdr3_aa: CASSMRLAANTGELFF

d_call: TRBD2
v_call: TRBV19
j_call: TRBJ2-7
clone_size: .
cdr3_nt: TGTGCCAGTACCCCCCGGGGCGTAGGGGACTACTCCTACGAGCAGTACTTC
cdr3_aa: CASTPRGVGDYSYEQYF

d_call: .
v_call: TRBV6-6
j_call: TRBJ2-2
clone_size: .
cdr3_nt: TGTGCCAGCAGTTCAACAGGGATCAACACCGGGGAGCTGTTTTTT
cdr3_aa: CASSSTGINTGELFF

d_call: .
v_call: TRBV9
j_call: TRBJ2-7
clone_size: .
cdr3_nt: TGTGCCAGCAGCGTAGACGGCGACAGTGAGTACGAGCAGTACTTC
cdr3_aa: CASSVDGDSEYEQYF

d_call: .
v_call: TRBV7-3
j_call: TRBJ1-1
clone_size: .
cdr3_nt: TGTGCCAGCAGCCTCTTTGGCGGGAACACTGAAGCTTTCTTT
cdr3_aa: CASSLFGGNTEAFF

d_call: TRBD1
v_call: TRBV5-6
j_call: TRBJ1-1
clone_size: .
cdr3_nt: TGTGCCAGCAGCCCCACAGGGGATGTAAAAGCTTTCTTT
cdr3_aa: CASSPTGDVKAFF

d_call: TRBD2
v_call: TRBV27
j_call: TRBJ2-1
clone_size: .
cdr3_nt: TGTGCCAGCACCCCTTGGACTAGCGGGAGTGAGCAGTTCTTC
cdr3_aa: CASTPWTSGSEQFF

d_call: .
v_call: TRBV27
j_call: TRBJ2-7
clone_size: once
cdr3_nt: TGTGCCAGCAGTCCTCTGTCTAGCTCCTACGAGCAGTACTTC
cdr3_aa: CASSPLSSSYEQYF

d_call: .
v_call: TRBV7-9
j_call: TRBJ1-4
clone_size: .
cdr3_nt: TGTGCCAGCAGCTTCCTTGTTGACAGCCAGTTTTTT
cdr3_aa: CASSFLVDSQFF

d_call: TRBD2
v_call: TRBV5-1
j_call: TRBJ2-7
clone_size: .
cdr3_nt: TGCGCCAGCAGCTTTGGCGGGAGGGCCCCAGAGTACTCCTACGAGCAGTACTTC
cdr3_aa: CASSFGGRAPEYSYEQYF

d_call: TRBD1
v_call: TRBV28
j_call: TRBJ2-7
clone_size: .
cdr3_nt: TGTGCCAGCAGTCCGAGACAGGGCAAAGTCTACGAGCAGTACTTC
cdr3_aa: CASSPRQGKVYEQYF

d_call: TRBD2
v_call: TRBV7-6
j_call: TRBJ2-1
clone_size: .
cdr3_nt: TGTGCCAGCAGCTTGGTGACTAGCGGGGGGGGAGAGCAGTTCTTC
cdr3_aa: CASSLVTSGGGEQFF

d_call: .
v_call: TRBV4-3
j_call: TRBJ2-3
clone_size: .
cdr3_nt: TGCGCCAGCAGCCAAGTTACCACAGATACGCAGTATTTT
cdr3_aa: CASSQVTTDTQYF

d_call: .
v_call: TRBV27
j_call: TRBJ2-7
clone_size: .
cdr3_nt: TGTGCCAGCAGCATAGAAACAGGGAAGTACGAGCAGTACTTC
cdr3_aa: CASSIETGKYEQYF

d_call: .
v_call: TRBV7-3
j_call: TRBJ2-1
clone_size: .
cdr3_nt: TGTGCCAGCAGCTATTCCGGAAATGAGCAGTTCTTC
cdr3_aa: CASSYSGNEQFF

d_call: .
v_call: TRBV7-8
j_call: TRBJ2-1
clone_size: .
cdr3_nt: TGTGCCAGCAGCTTAGTCTCGAGTCGACCGATTTTCAATGAGCAGTTCTTC
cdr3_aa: CASSLVSSRPIFNEQFF

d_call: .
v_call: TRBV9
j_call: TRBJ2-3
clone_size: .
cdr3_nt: TGTGCCAGCAGCGTAGGTGCCAGGGAGGATACGCAGTATTTT
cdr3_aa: CASSVGAREDTQYF

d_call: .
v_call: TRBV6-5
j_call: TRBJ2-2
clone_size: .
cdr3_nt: TGTGCCAGCTTGGCGCTCTCCGGGGAGCTGTTTTTT
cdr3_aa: CASLALSGELFF

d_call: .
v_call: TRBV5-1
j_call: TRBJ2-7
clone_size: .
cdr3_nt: TGCGCCAGCAGCACTGTAGGAGGGACCTACGAGCAGTACTTC
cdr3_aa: CASSTVGGTYEQYF

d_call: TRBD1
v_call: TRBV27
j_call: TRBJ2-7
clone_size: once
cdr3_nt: TGTGCCAGCATCCCAGGGGGCGCGGGCGTCTACGAGCAGTACTTC
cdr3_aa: CASIPGGAGVYEQYF

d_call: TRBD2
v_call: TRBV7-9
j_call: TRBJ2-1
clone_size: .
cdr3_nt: TGTGCCAGCAGCTTCGCTAGCGGCTACAATGAGCAGTTCTTC
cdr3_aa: CASSFASGYNEQFF

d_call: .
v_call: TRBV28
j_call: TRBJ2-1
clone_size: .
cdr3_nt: TGTGCCAGCAGTTTTGTCAATGAGCAGTTCTTC
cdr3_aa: CASSFVNEQFF

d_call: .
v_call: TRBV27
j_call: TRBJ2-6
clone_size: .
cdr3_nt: TGTGCCAGCAGTTTAACGGGTTCTGGGGCCAACGTCCTGACTTTC
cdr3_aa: CASSLTGSGANVLTF

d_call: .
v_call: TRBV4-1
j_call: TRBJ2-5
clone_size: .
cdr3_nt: TGCGCCAGCAGCCCCGGGACGAATCAAGAGACCCAGTACTTC
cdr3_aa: CASSPGTNQETQYF

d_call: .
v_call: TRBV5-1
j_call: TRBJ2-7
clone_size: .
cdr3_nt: TGCGCCAGCAGCTTGGGTGTGAGCTCCTACGAGCAGTACTTC
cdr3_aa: CASSLGVSSYEQYF

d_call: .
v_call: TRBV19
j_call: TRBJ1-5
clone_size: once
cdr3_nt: TGTGCCAGTAGTTCCGATAAGTATAGCAATCAGCCCCAGCATTTT
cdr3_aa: CASSSDKYSNQPQHF

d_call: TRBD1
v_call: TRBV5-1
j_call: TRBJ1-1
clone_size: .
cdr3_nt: TGCGCCAGCAGCTTGGTGGGGGACAGGGCGAGAGACACTGAAGCTTTCTTT
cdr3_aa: CASSLVGDRARDTEAFF

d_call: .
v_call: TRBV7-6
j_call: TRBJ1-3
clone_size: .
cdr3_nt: TGTGCCAGCAGCTCCTCACCTTGGGGTTCCGGAAACACCATATATTTT
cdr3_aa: CASSSSPWGSGNTIYF

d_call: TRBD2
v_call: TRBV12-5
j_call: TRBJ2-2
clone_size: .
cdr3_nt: TGTGCTAGTGGACAGAGCGGGACGGGCACCGGGGAGCTGTTTTTT
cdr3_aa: CASGQSGTGTGELFF

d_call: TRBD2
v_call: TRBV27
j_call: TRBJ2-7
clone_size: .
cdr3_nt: TGTGCCAGCAGTTTAGCGGGGGACTCCTACGAGCAGTACTTC
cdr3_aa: CASSLAGDSYEQYF

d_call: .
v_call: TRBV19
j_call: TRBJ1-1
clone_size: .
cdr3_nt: TGTGCCAGTAGTATAGGAAATCTCGGAAAGACTGAAGCTTTCTTT
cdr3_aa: CASSIGNLGKTEAFF

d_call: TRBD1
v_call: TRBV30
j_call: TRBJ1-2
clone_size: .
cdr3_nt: TGTGCCTGGAGTGCGCGCCCGGGACAGAAAGATGGCTACACCTTC
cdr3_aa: CAWSARPGQKDGYTF

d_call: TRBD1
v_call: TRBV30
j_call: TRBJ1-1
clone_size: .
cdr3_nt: TGTGCCTGGAGCCCCGGTGACAGGGCCCTAATGGGGACTGAAGCTTTCTTT
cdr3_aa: CAWSPGDRALMGTEAFF

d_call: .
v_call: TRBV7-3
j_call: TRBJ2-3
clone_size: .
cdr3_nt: TGTGCCAGCAGCTTAGACAGTGGCACAGATACGCAGTATTTT
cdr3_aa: CASSLDSGTDTQYF

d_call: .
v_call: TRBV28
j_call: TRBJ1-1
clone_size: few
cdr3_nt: TGTGCCAGCACCCTTTACACTGAAGCTTTCTTT
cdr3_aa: CASTLYTEAFF

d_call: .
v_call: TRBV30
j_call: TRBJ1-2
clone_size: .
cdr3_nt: TGTGCCTGGAGTTGGGCAGGGCAGAACTATGGCTACACCTTC
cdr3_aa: CAWSWAGQNYGYTF

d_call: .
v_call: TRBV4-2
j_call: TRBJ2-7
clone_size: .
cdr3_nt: TGTGCCAGCAGCCAAGTACAGGAGGGGGCGGGCTACGAGCAGTACTTC
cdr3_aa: CASSQVQEGAGYEQYF

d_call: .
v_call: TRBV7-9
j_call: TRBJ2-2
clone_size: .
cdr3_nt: TGTGCCAGCAGCGCTCCGGGGGCAAGGGAAACCGGGGAGCTGTTTTTT
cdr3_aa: CASSAPGARETGELFF

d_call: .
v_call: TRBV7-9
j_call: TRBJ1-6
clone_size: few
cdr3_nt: TGTGCCAGCAGCTTAGGGACGGACTATAATTCACCCCTCCACTTT
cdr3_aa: CASSLGTDYNSPLHF

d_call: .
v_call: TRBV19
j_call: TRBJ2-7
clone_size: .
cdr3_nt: TGTGCCAGTAGGACGACGGCCGTAGTGGACGAGCAGTACTTC
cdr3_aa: CASRTTAVVDEQYF

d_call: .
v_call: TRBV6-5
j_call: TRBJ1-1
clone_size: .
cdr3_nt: TGTGCCAGCAGTTACACCCTCGAGGCCCAGAACACTGAAGCTTTCTTT
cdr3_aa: CASSYTLEAQNTEAFF

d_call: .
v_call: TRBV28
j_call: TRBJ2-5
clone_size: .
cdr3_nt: TGTGCCAGCAGTTTAAACCCAGCTGGAGAGACCCAGTACTTC
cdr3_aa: CASSLNPAGETQYF

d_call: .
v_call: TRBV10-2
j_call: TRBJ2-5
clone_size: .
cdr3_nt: TGCGCCAGCAGTCACCGGAGCGTTCAAGAGACCCAGTACTTC
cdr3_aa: CASSHRSVQETQYF

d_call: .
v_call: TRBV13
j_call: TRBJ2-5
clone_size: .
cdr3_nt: TGTGCCAGCAGCTCGAATTCCCTGGGACGTCTCCAAGAGACCCAGTACTTC
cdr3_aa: CASSSNSLGRLQETQYF

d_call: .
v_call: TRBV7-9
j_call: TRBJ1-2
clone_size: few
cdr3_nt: TGTGCCAGCAGCGCACAGGGCGATAACTATGGCTACACCTTC
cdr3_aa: CASSAQGDNYGYTF

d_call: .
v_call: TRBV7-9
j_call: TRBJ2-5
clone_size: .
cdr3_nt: TGTGCCAGCAGCTTAGGTGGAAGTAACCAAGAGACCCAGTACTTC
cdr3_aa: CASSLGGSNQETQYF

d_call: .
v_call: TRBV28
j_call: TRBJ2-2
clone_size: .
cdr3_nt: TGTGCCAGCAGTTCCGGGACAACGAACACCGGGGAGCTGTTTTTT
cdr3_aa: CASSSGTTNTGELFF